These T cell receptor beta chains were read from a single sample in a study of blood T cell repertoires in COVID-19. The assay was immunoSEQ multiplex PCR, and TCRdb's table has in-frame clones only and misses some. Of 150,000 to 200,000 clones listed, 85% were seen once; the top ten hold around 1%. The sample consisted of peripheral blood. The source is a man aged 35 to 55 with acute or convalescent COVID-19. The CDR3 runs from the conserved cysteine through the conserved F or W. The order of the fields is CDR3 DNA, CDR3 protein, clone size, J gene, D gene, V gene. A D gene is named only where the DNA matches it firmly. Some rows mark clone size as missing; the rest say once, few, many or name a class of expanded clone.

cdr3_nt: TGCGCCAGCAGCCAAGGGGGAGGGAGGACTGAAGCTTTCTTT
cdr3_aa: CASSQGGGRTEAFF
clone_size: NA
j_call: TRBJ1-1
d_call: NA
v_call: TRBV4-1

cdr3_nt: TGTGCCAGCAGCCGAACAAACACTGAAGCTTTCTTT
cdr3_aa: CASSRTNTEAFF
clone_size: NA
j_call: TRBJ1-1
d_call: NA
v_call: TRBV7-9

cdr3_nt: TGTGCCACCAGTCCGGGACAAGGAGGCTACACCTTC
cdr3_aa: CATSPGQGGYTF
clone_size: NA
j_call: TRBJ1-2
d_call: NA
v_call: TRBV24-1

cdr3_nt: TGTGCCAGCAGCCCAGGGGGGATTGGCACAGATACGCAGTATTTT
cdr3_aa: CASSPGGIGTDTQYF
clone_size: once
j_call: TRBJ2-3
d_call: NA
v_call: TRBV7-2

cdr3_nt: TGCGCCAGCAGCTTGGGGTCCGGGACAGGGGGCTACACCTTC
cdr3_aa: CASSLGSGTGGYTF
clone_size: NA
j_call: TRBJ1-2
d_call: TRBD1
v_call: TRBV5-1

cdr3_nt: TGTGCCAGCAGTTCGCTCTCGACGGCTAGCTCCTATAATTCACCCCTCCACTTT
cdr3_aa: CASSSLSTASSYNSPLHF
clone_size: few
j_call: TRBJ1-6
d_call: NA
v_call: TRBV28

cdr3_nt: TGTGCCAGCAGCCTTTCCGCCACAGGGAACACTGAAGCTTTCTTT
cdr3_aa: CASSLSATGNTEAFF
clone_size: NA
j_call: TRBJ1-1
d_call: NA
v_call: TRBV3-1/TRBV3-2

cdr3_nt: TGTGCCAGCAGTCTCGACAGGACGGGGGGCGCAGATACGCAGTATTTT
cdr3_aa: CASSLDRTGGADTQYF
clone_size: NA
j_call: TRBJ2-3
d_call: NA
v_call: TRBV5-6

cdr3_nt: TGTGCCAGTAGCCCCGGAGACGTCTCCTTCTCCTTC
cdr3_aa: CASSPGDVSFSF
clone_size: NA
j_call: TRBJ1-2
d_call: NA
v_call: TRBV19

cdr3_nt: TGTGCCAGCAGTTTAGAATTGGGAGCGGGGGGAAAATACGAGCAGTACTTC
cdr3_aa: CASSLELGAGGKYEQYF
clone_size: NA
j_call: TRBJ2-7
d_call: TRBD2
v_call: TRBV28

cdr3_nt: TGTGCCAGCAGAGACAGGGGGAGGGAGCAGTACTTC
cdr3_aa: CASRDRGREQYF
clone_size: NA
j_call: TRBJ2-7
d_call: TRBD1
v_call: TRBV28

cdr3_nt: TGCAGTGCTAGTATACCGACAGCTGGAAACACCATATATTTT
cdr3_aa: CSASIPTAGNTIYF
clone_size: NA
j_call: TRBJ1-3
d_call: NA
v_call: TRBV20-1

cdr3_nt: TGTGCCACCAGCAGCCCGGGACAGGACTATGGCTACACCTTC
cdr3_aa: CATSSPGQDYGYTF
clone_size: NA
j_call: TRBJ1-2
d_call: TRBD1
v_call: TRBV15

cdr3_nt: TGTGCCAGCAGGTCACTTCGGGACAGGGAAAACTATGGCTACACCTTC
cdr3_aa: CASRSLRDRENYGYTF
clone_size: NA
j_call: TRBJ1-2
d_call: TRBD1
v_call: TRBV9

cdr3_nt: TGTGCCAGCAGCCTGGGACAAGGGGGTCAGCCCCAGCATTTT
cdr3_aa: CASSLGQGGQPQHF
clone_size: NA
j_call: TRBJ1-5
d_call: NA
v_call: TRBV7-8

cdr3_nt: TGTGCCAGCAGCTTTGAGTCCCTAGCGGGTTCACCCCTCCACTTT
cdr3_aa: CASSFESLAGSPLHF
clone_size: NA
j_call: TRBJ1-6
d_call: NA
v_call: TRBV5-6

cdr3_nt: TGTGCCAGCAGCCAAGCTTGGGCGTACTTGAACACTGAAGCTTTCTTT
cdr3_aa: CASSQAWAYLNTEAFF
clone_size: NA
j_call: TRBJ1-1
d_call: NA
v_call: TRBV3-1/TRBV3-2

cdr3_nt: TGTGCCACCCCGTCCTCTACGGGACAACTTCTATATAGCAATCAGCCCCAGCATTTT
cdr3_aa: CATPSSTGQLLYSNQPQHF
clone_size: NA
j_call: TRBJ1-5
d_call: NA
v_call: TRBV24-1

cdr3_nt: TGTGCCAGCAGTCAACAGGGAAGAACAGATACGCAGTATTTT
cdr3_aa: CASSQQGRTDTQYF
clone_size: NA
j_call: TRBJ2-3
d_call: NA
v_call: TRBV6-6

cdr3_nt: TGTGCCAGTTCGGACAGACCTAACACTGAAGCTTTCTTT
cdr3_aa: CASSDRPNTEAFF
clone_size: NA
j_call: TRBJ1-1
d_call: NA
v_call: TRBV6-5

cdr3_nt: TGTGCCTGGGGAGGCCTCAGCTACGAGCAGTACTTC
cdr3_aa: CAWGGLSYEQYF
clone_size: NA
j_call: TRBJ2-7
d_call: NA
v_call: TRBV30

cdr3_nt: TGTGCCAGCAGCGACTCACGGAGAGACTTCTACGAGCAGTACTTC
cdr3_aa: CASSDSRRDFYEQYF
clone_size: few
j_call: TRBJ2-7
d_call: NA
v_call: TRBV11-2

cdr3_nt: TGTGCCAGCAGCTCCATGGGGGGGCAGCCCCAGCATTTT
cdr3_aa: CASSSMGGQPQHF
clone_size: NA
j_call: TRBJ1-5
d_call: NA
v_call: TRBV11-2

cdr3_nt: TGTGCCAGCAGCTTACTAGCGGGGGGCACAGATACGCAGTATTTT
cdr3_aa: CASSLLAGGTDTQYF
clone_size: few
j_call: TRBJ2-3
d_call: TRBD2
v_call: TRBV7-9